This entry lists 29 T cell receptor beta chains sequenced from one sample in a study of cytomegalovirus exposure and HLA in healthy donors. The primer mix had 60 Vbeta and 13 Jbeta primers. This table comes from immunoSEQ multiplex PCR, and its TCRdb copy is limited to in-frame clones, with some not included. The sample lists 100,000 to 120,000 clones, 67% occurring once. The sequencing sample was made of PBMCs. These receptors were taken from a man aged 18 to 30 in good health and CMV-seropositive.

The chain joins TRBV6-5 to TRBJ1-2; TRBD1 might be the D (6 bases). V was shortened by 4 bases and J by 9 bases, with 12 bases between the two germline ends. In germline, CDR1 is MNHEY, CDR2 SVGAGI. The CDR3 consists of 12 residues. This CDR3 reads CASSSQGCSYTF. The CDR3 DNA follows: TGTGCCAGCAGTTCACAGGGCTGTAGCTACACCTTC.

This chain joins TRBV30 and TRBJ1-2; D unclear. The V end was cut by 3 bases, the J end by 4 bases, with 15 bases between. CDR1 and CDR2 (germline): GTSNPN, SVGIG (reference sequence). The CDR3 contains 14 residues. This CDR3 is CAWSIGLKGYGYTF. CDR3 nucleotides: TGTGCCTGGAGCATAGGACTTAAGGGCTATGGCTACACCTTC.

The chain is built from TRBV7-9 and TRBJ2-7; TRBD1 is a possible D gene (5 bases). The CDR3 is 13 residues long. V lost 1 base, J lost 5 bases, and 9 bases lay in between. The V gene's germline CDR1 is SEHNR and CDR2 FQNEAQ (reference sequence). The DNA of the CDR3 is TGTGCCAGCAGCTTAGGTTTAGGGGACGAGCAGTACTTC. The encoded protein is CASSLGLGDEQYF.

This chain links TRBV7-9 with TRBJ2-1, with 12 bases matching TRBD2. V was pared by 1 base and J by 4 bases, with 5 bases of the junction left unmatched. This CDR3 contains 17 residues. Germline V lookup: CDR1 SEHNR, CDR2 FQNEAQ (reference sequence). The DNA for the CDR3 is TGTGCCAGCAGCTTAGGACTAGCGGGGGAAACTTACAATGAGCAGTTCTTC. It is translated as CASSLGLAGETYNEQFF.

This chain links TRBV5-1 with TRBJ2-7; a possible D gene is TRBD2 (6 bases). In germline, CDR1 is SGHRS, CDR2 YFSETQ. The CDR3 loop spans 13 amino acids. V was trimmed by 4 bases and J by 5 bases, leaving 13 bases between them. CDR3 sequence: CASSQGRGNEQYF. CDR3 coding DNA: TGCGCCAGCAGCCAGGGACGGGGGAACGAGCAGTACTTC.

The chain couples TRBV5-1 to TRBJ2-3, with TRBD1 matching over 7 bases. Losses at the gene ends were 4 bases for V and 2 bases for J; bases not matched to a gene: 4. Germline lookup yields CDR1 SGHRS and CDR2 YFSETQ. The CDR3 length is 14 residues. CDR3 nucleotides: TGCGCCAGCAGCGTGGGACAGTCCACAGATACGCAGTATTTT. Its protein is CASSVGQSTDTQYF. Full variable domain (missing parts from reference TRBV5-1 and TRBJ2-3): KAGVTQTPRYLIKTRGQQVTLSCSPISGHRSVSWYQQTPGQGLQFLFEYFSETQRNKGNFPGRFSGRQFSNSRSEMNVSTLELGDSALYLCASSVGQSTDTQYFGPGTRLTVL.

The chain couples TRBV14 to TRBJ1-1; D gene ambiguous. Trimming shortened V by 6 bases and J by 1 base, and 9 bases separated the two germline ends. This CDR3 is 13 amino acids long. CDR1 is SGHDN, CDR2 FVKESK, per germline. The CDR3 sequence: CASSPKSNTEAFF. In DNA form, the CDR3 reads TGTGCCAGCAGTCCTAAGTCGAACACTGAAGCTTTCTTT.

The chain carries TRBV2 and TRBJ2-6, with 9 bases identical to TRBD1. The CDR3 contains 17 residues. V trimming: 6 bases; J trimming: 0 bases; junction bases outside the gene matches: 6. Germline-derived CDR1 and CDR2 are SNHLY and FYNNEI. CDR3 protein: CASRARTGDSGANVLTF. The CDR3 DNA reads TGTGCCAGCAGAGCTCGGACAGGGGACTCTGGGGCCAACGTCCTGACTTTC.

In this sample, this clone turned up a few times. This chain connects TRBV7-3 to TRBJ2-5; the match to TRBD1 covers 12 bases. Losses at the gene ends were 4 bases for V and 5 bases for J; bases not matched to a gene: 8. Germline lookup yields CDR1 SGHTA and CDR2 FQGTGA. The CDR3 totals 16 residues. CDR3 in amino acids: CASSSGTGGVGETQYF. Here the CDR3 DNA reads TGTGCCAGCAGCTCCGGGACAGGGGGCGTAGGGGAGACCCAGTACTTC. The variable domain in full, with the rest retrieved from reference TRBV7-3 and TRBJ2-5, is GAGVSQTPSNKVTEKGKYVELRCDPISGHTALYWYRQSLGQGPEFLIYFQGTGAADDSGLPNDRFFAVRPEGSVSTLKIQRTERGDSAVYLCASSSGTGGVGETQYFGPGTRLLVL.

This clone has just a few counts. The V call is TRBV19, the J call TRBJ1-6; 7 bases are a match to TRBD1. There are 20 residues in the CDR3. The trim removed 4 bases at V and 0 bases at J, leaving 15 bases unmatched. The germline gives CDR1 LNHDA, CDR2 SQIVND (reference sequence). CDR3 residues: CASSTQGPGQSFSYNSPLHF. CDR3 coding DNA: TGTGCCAGTAGTACCCAGGGCCCGGGACAGTCATTCTCCTATAATTCACCCCTCCACTTT.

Here the CDR3 DNA reads TGTGCCAGCGGAGAGACAGGGGGCGCGATCATGGCCCTCCACTTT. Its protein product is CASGETGGAIMALHF. The chain uses TRBV2 and TRBJ1-6; 10 bases line up with TRBD1. Per germline, CDR1 SNHLY and CDR2 FYNNEI. Trimming cost V 8 bases and J 14 bases; bases outside gene matches: 15. This CDR3 is 15 amino acids long.

The chain joins TRBV27 to TRBJ2-3; tentative D call: TRBD1 (6 bases). V was cut by 6 bases and J by 2 bases, with 15 bases left in between. The CDR3 consists of 15 residues. Germline CDR1 MNHEY, CDR2 SMNVEV (reference sequence). For the CDR3, the DNA is TGTGCCAGCAGAAAAGGGGGTTTCCCCACAGATACGCAGTATTTT. It is translated as CASRKGGFPTDTQYF.

The V and J genes are TRBV10-1 and TRBJ2-7, with D perhaps matching TRBD1 (5 bases). Trimming removed 3 bases at V and 7 bases at J, with 16 bases between. This CDR3 region has 14 residues. Germline CDR1 reads WNHNN; CDR2 reads SYGVQD (reference sequence). CDR3 nucleotide sequence: TGCGCCAGCAGTGATGGGGCCGCCTTCGGTGAGCAGTACTTC. Its protein is CASSDGAAFGEQYF.

The chain is built from TRBV6-4 and TRBJ2-1; 7 bases are shared with TRBD2. Germline V gene lookup returns CDR1 MRHNA and CDR2 SNTAGT. The CDR3 extends over 14 amino acids. With V trimmed by 3 bases and J by 6 bases, 5 bases remained unmatched. This chain's CDR3 is CASSESWGGNEQFF. The CDR3 DNA reads as TGTGCCAGCAGTGAATCCTGGGGGGGCAATGAGCAGTTCTTC.

The J gene is TRBJ2-1, the V gene TRBV6-5, with TRBD2 as a possible D gene (5 bases). Per germline, CDR1 MNHEY and CDR2 SVGAGI. The CDR3 is 14 amino acids. Trimming cost V 0 bases and J 2 bases, with 5 bases left between them. The CDR3 nucleotides read TGTGCCAGCAGTTACTCCGGGGCCTACAATGAGCAGTTCTTC. This codes for CASSYSGAYNEQFF.

The rearrangement uses TRBV19 and TRBJ1-5, with 7 nucleotides matching TRBD1. The V and J ends lost 3 bases and 5 bases, in that order; junction bases with no gene match: 4. The germline gives CDR1 LNHDA, CDR2 SQIVND (reference sequence). The CDR3 length is 14 residues. CDR3: CASSIRQGDQPQHF. CDR3 nucleotide sequence: TGTGCCAGTAGTATTCGGCAGGGGGATCAGCCCCAGCATTTT.

The chain joins TRBV6-6 to TRBJ2-1; possibly TRBD2 for D (6 bases). In germline, CDR1 is MNHNY, CDR2 SVGAGI (reference sequence). Trimming took off 7 bases at V and 7 bases at J, with 20 bases between the two ends. The CDR3 extends over 15 amino acids. As DNA, the CDR3 is TGTGCCAGCACCCCCCGGAACGCGGGGATAAATGAGCAGTTCTTC. This encodes CASTPRNAGINEQFF.

The chain employs TRBV28 and TRBJ1-2; D is uncertain. Germline assignment: CDR1 MDHEN and CDR2 SYDVKM. V was clipped by 6 bases and J by 5 bases, with 10 bases between them. This CDR3 is built from 12 residues. CDR3 sequence reads: CASRGGIYGYTF. The CDR3 bases are TGTGCCAGCAGGGGAGGGATATATGGCTACACCTTC.

This clone showed up just once. V and J are TRBV5-6 and TRBJ1-6; 7 bases match TRBD1. Per germline, CDR1 SGHDT and CDR2 YYEEEE. Germline trimming cut 3 bases from V and 7 bases from J; bases unmatched to any gene: 4. This CDR3 is built from 14 residues. CDR3 coding DNA: TGTGCCAGCAGCTCGGGACAGAAGAATTCACCCCTCCACTTT. Amino acid sequence: CASSSGQKNSPLHF.

The V and J genes are TRBV28 and TRBJ2-3; 9 positions match TRBD2. This CDR3 comprises 14 residues. Germline V gene lookup returns CDR1 MDHEN and CDR2 SYDVKM. V lost 10 bases and J lost 4; bases outside the gene matches: 9. The CDR3 DNA follows: TGTGCCACCTACATAGCGGGGGATGCAGATACGCAGTATTTT. This encodes CATYIAGDADTQYF.

The chain combines TRBV18 with TRBJ1-4, with TRBD1 matching 7 bases. Germline V gene sequence: CDR1 KGHSH, CDR2 LQKENI. V gave up 1 base and J gave up 8 bases; unmatched junction bases: 7. The CDR3 is 15 amino acids. The CDR3 loop is CASSPQGAVREKLFF. The CDR3 DNA reads TGTGCCAGCTCACCACAGGGGGCTGTACGGGAAAAACTGTTTTTT.

This chain links TRBV28 with TRBJ1-2; D possibly corresponds to TRBD1 (6 bases). Germline V CDR1 and CDR2: MDHEN, SYDVKM. The V gene lost 11 bases and the J gene lost 4 bases, with 14 bases spanning the gap. CDR3 length: 12 amino acids. DNA of the CDR3: TGTGCCGGGGGAGGGGGGGGCTATGGCTACACCTTC. Its translation is CAGGGGGYGYTF.

The chain combines TRBV1 with TRBJ2-7; the D call in the table, TRBD1, was not verified against the DNA. TRBV1 is deemed a pseudogene. The CDR3 consists of 18 residues. CDR3 region: CTSSRSFCQGWFSYEQYF. The CDR3 coding sequence is TGCACCAGCAGCCGGTCTTTTTGTCAGGGCTGGTTCTCCTACGAGCAGTACTTC.

The chain recombines TRBV19 with TRBJ1-5; D gene unclear. Between the trimmed V and J ends, which lost 0 bases and 5 bases, there was a span of 14 bases. The CDR3 is 16 amino acids. CDR1 LNHDA and CDR2 SQIVND come from the germline V gene (reference sequence). The DNA of the CDR3 is TGTGCCAGTAGTATAGATCTATGGGCAGACCATCAGCCCCAGCATTTT. It encodes CASSIDLWADHQPQHF.

The rearrangement joins TRBV27 to TRBJ1-1, with D possibly TRBD1 on 6 matching bases. Trimming pared 7 bases from V and 0 bases from J, leaving 24 bases between. The CDR3 consists of 18 residues. Germline lookup yields CDR1 MNHEY and CDR2 SMNVEV (reference sequence). The CDR3: CASIPKAVDRLMNTEAFF. CDR3 DNA: TGTGCCAGCATTCCCAAGGCGGTGGACAGACTCATGAACACTGAAGCTTTCTTT.

The chain employs TRBV28 and TRBJ1-5, with TRBD1 identical over 7 bases. The CDR3 loop spans 15 amino acids. The junction had 3 bases not matched to a gene; V was cut back by 3 bases and J by 1 base. In germline, CDR1 is MDHEN, CDR2 SYDVKM. The CDR3 nucleotides are TGTGCCAGCAGTTTCACAGGGGCCAGCAATCAGCCCCAGCATTTT. Amino acids: CASSFTGASNQPQHF.

J is TRBJ2-1 and V is TRBV6-5, with TRBD2 matching over 13 bases. Trimming at V came to 2 bases and at J to 6 bases, leaving 4 bases not matched to a gene. Germline V CDR1 and CDR2: MNHEY, SVGAGI. This CDR3 spans 16 amino acids. The CDR3 sequence is CASSYTGLAGANEQFF. The CDR3 DNA follows: TGTGCCAGCAGTTACACAGGACTAGCGGGGGCCAATGAGCAGTTCTTC.

The V call is TRBV18, the J call TRBJ2-3; possible D gene TRBD2, 6 bases. The germline V gene encodes CDR1 KGHSH and CDR2 LQKENI. The CDR3 is 17 residues long. V was cut by 1 base and J by 1 base, with 15 bases left in between. CDR3 in amino acids: CASSPLAGRGGTDTQYF. For the CDR3, the DNA is TGTGCCAGCTCACCACTGGCGGGGCGCGGGGGCACAGATACGCAGTATTTT.

J is TRBJ2-7 and V is TRBV6-1; the D gene is possibly TRBD1 (5 bases). This CDR3 spans 13 amino acids. V lost 7 bases, J lost 3 bases, and 13 bases lay in between. Germline values: CDR1 MNHNS, CDR2 SASEGT. CDR3 nucleotides: TGTGCCAGCAAGATGTCGGACAACTACGAGCAGTACGTC. It encodes CASKMSDNYEQYV.